This T cell receptor beta chain was found in a study of T-cell memory formation after mild COVID-19. The CDR3 covers 16 residues. V lost 1 base and J lost 0, with 13 bases in between. CDR1 is SGHRS, CDR2 YFSETQ, per germline. It was 5'RACE with constant-segment primers that produced the TCR alpha and TCR beta cDNA libraries, which carried sample barcodes and UMIs. TCRdb re-called the 5' RACE reads with MiXCR, one entry per CDR3 protein. This table holds under 200,000 distinct CDR3 sequences, around a third found once. General observations from the study: Contracting CD8+ clones were enriched in EMRA, CD4+ mainly in CM and EM.

About this clonotype: Its antigen remains unknown.

The chain links TRBV5-1 to TRBJ1-1; D is unclear. The sequence was collected from an adult woman who had mild COVID-19 (a few samples of this study predate the infection). Cell type and time point are not known. The source material was PBMCs or a T cell subset sorted from them (not recorded which). Here the CDR3 DNA reads TGCGCCAGCAGCTTGAGGAGGGCGGGGATGAACACTGAAGCTTTCTTT. Its translation is CASSLRRAGMNTEAFF.